This T cell receptor beta chain was found in a study of T cell changes during pregnancy in multiple sclerosis. The V segment lost 6 bases and the J segment 6 bases; nucleotides outside the gene matches: 9. Per the germline V gene, CDR1 is ENHRY and CDR2 is SYGVKD. This CDR3 is 14 amino acids long. Profiling relied on immunoSEQ multiplex PCR, and the TCRdb table lists in-frame clones only, not all of them. Of 45,000 to 55,000 clones in the sample, about 92% were seen once. The genes are TRBV10-3 and TRBJ1-1; 8 nucleotides agree with TRBD1. The sequence came from a female donor with multiple sclerosis, enrolled in a pregnancy study. This specimen was peripheral blood, taken after pregnancy. The CDR3 nucleotides are TGTGCCATCAGAGGGGACAGGTTTAGTTCTGAAGCTTTCTTT. Encoded protein: CAIRGDRFSSEAFF.